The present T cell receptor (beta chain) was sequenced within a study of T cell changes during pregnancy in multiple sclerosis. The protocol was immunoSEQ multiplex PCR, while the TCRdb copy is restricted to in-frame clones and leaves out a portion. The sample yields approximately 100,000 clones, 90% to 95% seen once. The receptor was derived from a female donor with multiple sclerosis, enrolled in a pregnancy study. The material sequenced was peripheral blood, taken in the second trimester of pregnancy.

As DNA, the CDR3 is TGTGCCAGCAGCCGGGACAGGGTGGGCACTGAAGCTTTCTTT. Its translation: CASSRDRVGTEAFF. This chain uses TRBV7-3 with TRBJ1-1, with 9 bases aligning to TRBD1. Germline V gives CDR1 SGHTA, CDR2 FQGTGA. This CDR3 spans 14 amino acids. V trimming: 5 bases; J trimming: 4 bases; junction bases outside the gene matches: 5.